What follows is one T cell receptor (beta chain) and its context. Only in-frame clones appear in the TCRdb table, and some are missing; sequencing was by immunoSEQ multiplex PCR. The sample shows about 130,000 clones, over 75% of them seen only once. Trimming pared 0 bases from V and 9 bases from J, leaving 11 bases between. The CDR3 is 13 residues long. Per the germline V gene, CDR1 is SGHAT and CDR2 is FQNNGV. These data come from a study of blood T cell repertoires in COVID-19. Sequenced sample: peripheral blood. This TCR derives from a woman at least 80 years old with acute or convalescent COVID-19. The rearrangement uses TRBV11-2 and TRBJ1-1; D may be TRBD1 (5 bases). The CDR3 DNA sequence: TGTGCCAGCAGCTTAGAGTTCAGGGTGAAAGCTTTCTTT. Its protein is CASSLEFRVKAFF. The full variable domain, rest sourced from reference TRBV11-2 and TRBJ1-1, is EAGVAQSPRYKIIEKRQSVAFWCNPISGHATLYWYQQILGQGPKLLIQFQNNGVVDDSQLPKDRFSAERLKGVDSTLKIQPAKLEDSAVYLCASSLEFRVKAFFGQGTRLTVV.